The clone carrying this T cell receptor beta chain has only one observation. The data were taken from a study of blood T cell repertoires in COVID-19. About the study: T cells, B-cell-depleted T cells, or PBMCs provided the cDNA or gDNA that served as material.

Enrollees, about 18 to 95 years old, lived in 24 US areas. In assigning cohorts, the study relied on participant-reported clinical history. Each recovered donor of Cohort 3 presented with two negative PCRs, clearance, or symptom resolution. This table comes from immunoSEQ multiplex PCR, and its TCRdb copy is limited to in-frame clones, with some not included. This sample has more than 200,000 clones, with about 88% found just once. Material for sequencing was PBMCs or T cells enriched from blood (not recorded which). The origin of this receptor is a woman aged 50 to 60 who had recovered from COVID-19.

As DNA, the CDR3 is TGTGCCAGCAGTGGCAACTTGGACTATTCCTCCTACAATGAGCAGTTCTTC. Amino acids: CASSGNLDYSSYNEQFF. J is TRBJ2-1 and V is TRBV25-1, with D perhaps matching TRBD2 (6 bases). CDR1 and CDR2 (germline): MGHDK, SYGVNS. This CDR3 comprises 17 residues. V was shortened by 4 bases and J by 0 bases, with 16 bases between the two germline ends.